The 27 T cell receptor beta chains presented below share a single source sample, sequenced in a study of identical twins. One entry per CDR3 protein results from TCRdb running MiXCR on the 5' RACE reads. Here the sample spans approximately 260,000 distinct CDR3 sequences, roughly 13% being singletons. Sequencing used memory (CD45RO+) T cells sorted from blood. The receptors here all came from a woman under 30 in good health.

This clonotype was observed a few times. This chain links TRBV20-1 with TRBJ2-3; 11 nucleotides line up with TRBD1. Germline V gene sequence: CDR1 DFQATT, CDR2 SNEGSKA (reference sequence). The CDR3 is 12 amino acids. CDR3 amino acids: CCGTGGADTQYF. The CDR3, as DNA: TGCTGCGGGACAGGGGGAGCAGATACGCAGTATTTT.

This clonotype was detected a few times. V and J are TRBV21-1 and TRBJ2-3; the tabulated D call, TRBD2, remains unverified against the DNA. TRBV21-1 represents a pseudogene. The CDR3 totals 18 residues. CDR3 sequence: CASSKWRKGLRKTDTQYF. CDR3 nucleotides: TGTGCCAGCAGCAAATGGAGGAAAGGACTCCGGAAGACAGATACGCAGTATTTT.

This clonotype was observed at least ten times. The chain links TRBV12-3 or TRBV12-4 to TRBJ2-3, with 14 bases that match TRBD2. With 4 bases clipped from V and 10 bases from J, the junction kept 7 bases outside the gene matches. The CDR3 is 15 residues long. CDR3 DNA: TGTGCCAGCAGTTGGGGGACTAGCGGGAGCAGGTCGCAGTATTTT. Translation: CASSWGTSGSRSQYF.

This clonotype was counted only a few times. The chain recombines TRBV5-1 with TRBJ1-1; no clear D. Germline CDR1 SGHRS, CDR2 YFSETQ. The CDR3 is made up of 15 amino acids. V was pared by 0 bases and J by 1 base, with 10 bases between. The CDR3 reads CASSLDGLRNTEAFF. DNA for the CDR3: TGCGCCAGCAGCTTGGATGGACTTCGGAACACTGAAGCTTTCTTT.

Points on this clonotype: One end of the junction fails to match germline, which may point to a read error. This sequence joins TRBV20-1 and TRBJ2-3, with D possibly being TRBD1 or TRBD2 (6 bases each). The V gene's germline CDR1 is DFQATT and CDR2 SNEGSKA (reference sequence). This CDR3 contains 12 residues. DNA for the CDR3: TGCAGTGCTTGGGGCGGGGCGACAGGCGGGGATTTT. Its protein product is CSAWGGATGGDF.

This clonotype came up many times. The rearrangement links TRBV12-3 or TRBV12-4 to TRBJ1-2; no reliable D call. Trimming shortened V by 5 bases and J by 6 bases, and 16 bases separated the two germline ends. CDR3 length equals 14 residues. In nucleotides, the CDR3 is TGTGCCAGCAGTGCGGACGGGGTATTCAATGGCTACACCTTC. It is translated as CASSADGVFNGYTF.

This clonotype has a count of ten or more. The chain recombines TRBV12-3 or TRBV12-4 with TRBJ1-5; D gene ambiguous. The CDR3 is 12 amino acids. V was trimmed by 5 bases and J by 5 bases, leaving 7 bases between them. CDR3 in amino acids: CASSDQYQPQHF. DNA of the CDR3: TGTGCCAGCAGTGACCAGTATCAGCCCCAGCATTTT.

This clonotype was counted a few times. This chain links TRBV24-1 with TRBJ2-1, with D maybe TRBD2 (5 bases). The germline V gene has CDR1 KGHDR and CDR2 SFDVKD. The CDR3 is made up of 12 amino acids. The V end lost 5 bases, the J end lost 10 bases, and 11 bases lay between the germline ends. CDR3 sequence reads: CATSARVGEQFF. The CDR3 DNA is TGTGCCACCAGTGCGAGGGTTGGCGAGCAGTTCTTC.

This clonotype was found once. This sequence joins TRBV20-1 and TRBJ1-5, with D perhaps matching TRBD1 (5 bases). Germline-derived CDR1 and CDR2 are DFQATT and SNEGSKA (reference sequence). The CDR3 length is 14 residues. V was trimmed by 5 bases and J by 11 bases, leaving 22 bases between them. This chain's CDR3 is CSAYTRDSSTSQHF. CDR3 DNA: TGCAGTGCTTATACCCGGGACTCCTCAACGTCCCAGCATTTT.

The sample holds a few counts of this clonotype. The chain carries TRBV10-3 and TRBJ2-1; D call uncertain. The germline V and J ends were trimmed by 10 bases and 5 bases, with 12 bases remaining between them. Germline values: CDR1 ENHRY, CDR2 SYGVKD. CDR3 size: 12 residues. DNA of the CDR3: TGTGCCACAATGAGACGGGACAATGAGCAGTTCTTC. Translated, it gives CATMRRDNEQFF.

This clonotype was counted between two and nine times. The chain combines TRBV6-5 with TRBJ1-4; the D gene is possibly TRBD1 (5 bases). Germline CDR1 MNHEY, CDR2 SVGAGI. V lost 2 bases to trimming and J lost 7 bases, with 11 bases between them. This CDR3 is built from 14 residues. The CDR3 reads CASSYLQGSEKLFF. CDR3 coding DNA: TGTGCCAGCAGTTACCTCCAGGGATCTGAAAAACTGTTTTTT.

The genes are TRBV20-1 and TRBJ2-2, with TRBD2 identical over 10 bases. V shed 2 bases, J shed 6 bases, and the junction held 9 bases outside the gene matches. CDR1 is DFQATT, CDR2 SNEGSKA, per germline (reference sequence). This CDR3 region has 16 residues. CDR3 loop: CSARLASGSKAGELFF. The CDR3 coding sequence is TGCAGTGCTAGACTGGCTAGCGGGAGTAAGGCCGGGGAGCTGTTTTTT.

This clonotype was seen a few times. The rearrangement joins TRBV2 to TRBJ2-5; D unclear. V shed 1 base and J shed 3 bases, with 6 bases lying between them. Germline-derived CDR1 and CDR2 are SNHLY and FYNNEI. This CDR3 comprises 13 residues. DNA of the CDR3: TGTGCCAGCAGTGAAGGGCCAAAAGAGACCCAGTACTTC. It yields the protein CASSEGPKETQYF.

The rearrangement joins TRBV28 to TRBJ1-5; no reliable D call. Trimming stripped 5 bases from V and 1 base from J, with 9 bases between. The CDR3 is 14 residues long. Germline V gene sequence: CDR1 MDHEN, CDR2 SYDVKM. The CDR3 reads CASSKGGSNQPQHF. The CDR3 DNA is TGTGCCAGCAGTAAGGGCGGGAGCAATCAGCCCCAGCATTTT.

This clonotype was found a few times. This chain links TRBV20-1 with TRBJ2-5; TRBD1 aligns across 7 bases. The CDR3 is 12 amino acids. Germline assignment: CDR1 DFQATT and CDR2 SNEGSKA (reference sequence). V lost 5 bases, J lost 4 bases, and 4 bases stayed unmatched. The CDR3 DNA reads TGCAGTGCTCCGAACAGGGGAGAGACCCAGTACTTC. It specifies CSAPNRGETQYF.

This clonotype was recorded once. CDR3 region: CASTAPDEQYF. The CDR3 DNA is TGTGCCAGCACGGCCCCTGACGAGCAGTACTTC. The V and J genes are TRBV2 and TRBJ2-7; D call uncertain. CDR3 size: 11 residues. Trimming cost V 7 bases and J 5 bases, with 9 bases left between them. Germline V lookup: CDR1 SNHLY, CDR2 FYNNEI.

This clonotype was found a few times. The chain carries TRBV20-1 and TRBJ2-2; 8 nucleotides match TRBD1. Germline CDR1 and CDR2: DFQATT and SNEGSKA (reference sequence). J gave up 1 base and V 5 bases, and 3 bases lay outside the gene matches. CDR3 length equals 14 residues. For the CDR3, the DNA is TGCAGTGCTGACGGACAGGGGAACACCGGGGAGCTGTTTTTT. Protein sequence: CSADGQGNTGELFF.

This chain joins TRBV12-3 or TRBV12-4 and TRBJ2-1, with 8 positions matching TRBD2. This CDR3 spans 16 amino acids. V shed 4 bases and J 4 bases; nucleotides not matched to a gene: 9. CDR3 bases: TGTGCCAGCAGTTCCCCGACTAGCGAGAAATACAATGAGCAGTTCTTC. Translation gives CASSSPTSEKYNEQFF.

This clonotype has only a few counts. This CDR3 reads CASSDDSTEAFF. In DNA form, the CDR3 reads TGTGCCAGCAGTGATGACAGCACTGAAGCTTTCTTT. This chain connects TRBV6-1 to TRBJ1-1; the D gene is possibly TRBD1 (5 bases). Germline CDR1 and CDR2: MNHNS and SASEGT. CDR3 length: 12 amino acids. The ends were cut back, 3 bases at V and 4 bases at J, with 6 bases in the middle.

A few counts support this clonotype. The chain links TRBV4-3 to TRBJ1-2; D might be TRBD1 (5 bases). V was clipped by 0 bases and J by 3 bases, with 17 bases between them. Germline CDR1 reads LGHNA; CDR2 reads YSLEER. The CDR3 has 17 amino acids. The CDR3 bases are TGCGCCAGCAGCCAAGACCGGGTCGACCGGGGCGACTATGGCTACACCTTC. This translates into CASSQDRVDRGDYGYTF.

This clonotype has a handful of counts. For the CDR3, the DNA is TGCGCCACCGGGACGGGGAATCAGCCCCAGCATTTT. It encodes CATGTGNQPQHF. The rearrangement links TRBV10-1 to TRBJ1-5; D might be TRBD1 (5 bases). Germline values: CDR1 WNHNN, CDR2 SYGVQD (reference sequence). This CDR3 is built from 12 residues. The V and J ends lost 10 bases and 4 bases respectively, with 11 bases between them.

This clonotype was seen a handful of times. The chain employs TRBV9 and TRBJ2-2; D gene uncertain. The CDR3 is 14 residues long. The germline V gene encodes CDR1 SGDLS and CDR2 YYNGEE. The ends were cut back, 0 bases at V and 3 bases at J, with 6 bases in the middle. The CDR3 coding sequence is TGTGCCAGCAGCGTAGATAGGTACACCGGGGAGCTGTTTTTT. It encodes CASSVDRYTGELFF.

This clonotype turned up a few times. The chain recombines TRBV7-2 with TRBJ2-7; tentatively, D is TRBD2 (7 bases). The CDR3 has 15 amino acids. Germline values: CDR1 SGHTA, CDR2 FQGNSA. V was shortened by 5 bases and J by 4 bases, with 18 bases between the two germline ends. The DNA of the CDR3 is TGTGCCAGCAGCCACCCCCCGGGGGGCTGGTACGAGCAGTACTTC. Translating it yields CASSHPPGGWYEQYF.

This clonotype was recorded a few times. The V gene is TRBV5-1, the J gene TRBJ1-6; 8 bases are shared with TRBD1. The germline V gene encodes CDR1 SGHRS and CDR2 YFSETQ. Trimming at V came to 0 bases and at J to 3 bases, leaving 2 bases not matched to a gene. The CDR3 runs to 16 residues. CDR3 amino acids: CASSLAGTGYNSPLHF. The CDR3 DNA follows: TGCGCCAGCAGCTTGGCCGGGACAGGCTATAATTCACCCCTCCACTTT.

The chain is built from TRBV12-3 or TRBV12-4 and TRBJ2-3; the D is unclear. The CDR3 totals 13 residues. The V gene lost 7 bases and the J gene lost 6 bases, with 14 bases spanning the gap. The DNA of the CDR3 is TGTGCCAGCATAGCCCATAACGGGGATACGCAGTATTTT. Its translation is CASIAHNGDTQYF.

The chain couples TRBV5-1 to TRBJ2-1, with 8 bases aligning to TRBD2. Germline lookup yields CDR1 SGHRS and CDR2 YFSETQ. CDR3 length: 16 residues. V shed 1 base, J shed 7 bases, and the junction held 10 bases outside the gene matches. The CDR3 loop reads CASSLSSGSIKNEQFF. Written as DNA, the CDR3 is TGCGCCAGCAGCTTGTCAAGCGGGAGTATTAAAAATGAGCAGTTCTTC. Full variable domain (outside the CDR3, taken from reference TRBV5-1 and TRBJ2-1): KAGVTQTPRYLIKTRGQQVTLSCSPISGHRSVSWYQQTPGQGLQFLFEYFSETQRNKGNFPGRFSGRQFSNSRSEMNVSTLELGDSALYLCASSLSSGSIKNEQFFGPGTRLTVL.

The rearrangement joins TRBV5-6 to TRBJ2-1; 8 bases fit TRBD2. The trim removed 1 base at V and 4 bases at J, leaving 7 bases unmatched. This CDR3 region has 16 residues. CDR1 is SGHDT, CDR2 YYEEEE, per germline. The CDR3 loop reads CASSLHGGGSYNEQFF. The DNA of the CDR3 is TGTGCCAGCAGCTTGCACGGGGGGGGTTCATACAATGAGCAGTTCTTC.